This T cell receptor beta chain was captured by sequencing in a study of blood T cell repertoires in COVID-19. Study at large: Sources were T cells, B-cell-depleted T cells, or PBMCs; the material itself was cDNA or gDNA.

The repertoire was sequenced with immunoSEQ multiplex PCR; TCRdb's copy has only in-frame clones and lacks some. This sample has roughly 200,000 clones, with 80% to 85% found just once. The CDR3 is made up of 15 amino acids. Germline lookup yields CDR1 SGHRS and CDR2 YFSETQ. V shed 0 bases and J shed 6 bases, with 15 bases lying between them. V is TRBV5-1 and J is TRBJ1-1; D gene uncertain. Sequencing was performed on peripheral blood. The sequence was collected from a man aged 50 or older with active or convalescent COVID-19. CDR3 region: CASSLEQNKNAEAFF. In nucleotides, the CDR3 is TGCGCCAGCAGCTTGGAACAGAACAAAAACGCTGAAGCTTTCTTT. The entire variable domain, with the rest obtained from reference TRBV5-1 and TRBJ1-1, is as follows: KAGVTQTPRYLIKTRGQQVTLSCSPISGHRSVSWYQQTPGQGLQFLFEYFSETQRNKGNFPGRFSGRQFSNSRSEMNVSTLELGDSALYLCASSLEQNKNAEAFFGQGTRLTVV.